The rows below give T cell receptor beta chains drawn from one sample of a study of blood T cell repertoires in COVID-19. Measured with immunoSEQ multiplex PCR; TCRdb has only the in-frame clones, and not every one. This repertoire shows about 150,000 clones, about 86% found once; its top ten account for 11%. Sequenced sample: peripheral blood. Receptors were obtained from a man aged 70-80 years with active or convalescent COVID-19. Each CDR3 is given with its conserved first and last residue. The order of the fields is V gene, CDR3 protein.

TRBV10-3,CAISETADRGRTDTQYF
TRBV4-1,CASSQVGGTGLFIYNSPLHF
TRBV11-2,CASSLTSAGAGTDTQYF
TRBV11-2,CASSPRLGGYTDTQYF
TRBV9,CASSEDSTYGYTF
TRBV19,CASSYRVSSYEQYF
TRBV19,CASNAQGQGHGELFF
TRBV14,CASGLEQETQYF
TRBV6-5,CASRTGPNEQYF
TRBV5-4,CASSSWNTEAFF
TRBV18,CASSLNRQASGGEKLFF
TRBV18,CASSPRGTNTGELFF
TRBV29-1,CSVKPGHGFPYTEAFF
TRBV14,CASSQTSRGQGYTF
TRBV6-2/TRBV6-3,CASSPLGQGAYEQYF
TRBV29-1,CSVAFLSSYNEQFF
TRBV5-1,CASSLGQANEQFF
TRBV11-2,CASSLIPGGYSKQYF
TRBV15,CATSRGSGQLLNQPQHF
TRBV18,CASSPGTFPYEQYF
TRBV18,CASSSPVRGDYNEQFF
TRBV7-9,CASSATGPYGYTF
TRBV6-5,CASSLGGTHSYEQYF
TRBV4-3,CASSQERQGSNYGYTF
TRBV18,CASSGTGGYEQYF
TRBV18,CASSLAGTGGNTGELFF
TRBV19,CASSKDRTANYGYTF